Reported below is one TCR beta chain. Next came a second PCR, run for about 7 to 12 cycles, which used a sample-barcoded 5' primer along with a J-beta primer mix. Each cDNA molecule was tagged by a template-switch adaptor with 12 random nucleotides. TCRdb processed the 5' RACE reads anew with MiXCR; each CDR3 protein has one entry. This sample has roughly 1.5 million distinct CDR3 sequences, with roughly 43% found just once. This CDR3 region has 13 residues. Trimming took 7 bases from V and 6 from J; bases not matched to a gene: 7. CDR1 is SGHNT and CDR2 is YYREEE in the germline V gene (reference sequence). This entry belongs to a study of blood T cells in healthy people across ages.

The sequenced sample consisted of blood. The J gene is TRBJ2-1, the V gene TRBV5-4; 7 bases agree with TRBD2. This TCR came from a woman under 30 in good health. The CDR3 nucleotides read TGTGCCAGCTCGGGACTACCCCTCAATGAGCAGTTCTTC. Translated: CASSGLPLNEQFF.